One T cell receptor (beta chain) is described in this entry. Sequencing used immunoSEQ multiplex PCR; TCRdb keeps in-frame clones, though not all of them. The sample has 100,000 to 150,000 clones; around 90% are singletons. This sample is drawn from a study of control samples from healthy donors and cancer patients. The CDR3 has 13 amino acids. Germline CDR1 and CDR2: SNHLY and FYNNEI. Trimming removed 2 bases at V and 2 bases at J, with 7 bases between. This clonotype was sampled from a man aged 35-49 years in good health. The specimen sequenced was blood. V gene TRBV2 combines with J gene TRBJ2-7; unclear D gene. Written as DNA, the CDR3 is TGTGCCAGCAGTGAAACCACCCCCTACGAGCAGTACTTC. This gives the protein CASSETTPYEQYF.